A selection of T cell receptor beta chains follows, all from one sample in a study of identical twins. TCRdb analysed the 5' RACE reads with MiXCR anew, one entry per CDR3 protein. The data contain approximately 530,000 distinct CDR3 sequences, about 20% of them singletons. These data were likewise used in another study, on yellow fever vaccine responses in identical twins.

Sequenced material: CD4+ T cells sorted from blood. These receptor sequences come from a woman under 30 in good health. The CDR3 runs from the conserved cysteine through the conserved F or W. The D gene is left open where the match is weak. Only part of the rows carry a size: once, few, many, or a class if the clone is expanded.

D,size,J,length,V,DNA,CDR3
TRBD2,few,TRBJ2-2,15,TRBV7-2,TGTGCCAGCAGCTTAGTAGCGGGAGTCACCGGGGAGCTGTTTTTT,CASSLVAGVTGELFF
TRBD2,NA,TRBJ2-5,14,TRBV25-1,TGTGCCAGCAGCGGGGCGGGGGAAGGGGAGACCCAGTACTTC,CASSGAGEGETQYF
TRBD1,many,TRBJ2-7,15,TRBV12-3/TRBV12-4,TGTGCCAGCAGTTCTCAGGGGACAGTCGTTAGCGAGCAGTACTTC,CASSSQGTVVSEQYF
NA,NA,TRBJ1-1,14,TRBV27,TGTGCCAGCAGTATACGGACAGACAACACTGAAGCTTTCTTT,CASSIRTDNTEAFF
NA,few,TRBJ2-1,16,TRBV29-1,TGCAGCGTTGAAGATCCCAGACCTGTCTCCTACAATGAGCAGTTCTTC,CSVEDPRPVSYNEQFF
NA,NA,TRBJ1-3,15,TRBV10-2,TGCGCCAGCAGTGACCGACGGGCCTCTGGAAACACCATATATTTT,CASSDRRASGNTIYF
TRBD2,NA,TRBJ2-2,18,TRBV6-5,TGTGCCAGCAGTTACTCTTTCGGACTAGCGGAGAACACCGGGGAGCTGTTTTTT,CASSYSFGLAENTGELFF
TRBD2,NA,TRBJ2-7,13,TRBV20-1,TGCAGTGCCGGCCCCAAGCGGGACGGCGAGCAGTACTTC,CSAGPKRDGEQYF
TRBD2,few,TRBJ2-1,16,TRBV24-1,TGTGCCACCAGTGACCTAGGACTAGCGGGAGTGAATGAGCAGTTCTTC,CATSDLGLAGVNEQFF
TRBD2,NA,TRBJ2-3,19,TRBV12-3/TRBV12-4,TGTGCCAGCAGTTTATGGTGGCTAGCGGGAGGGGAGAGCACAGATACGCAGTATTTT,CASSLWWLAGGESTDTQYF
NA,few,TRBJ2-1,16,TRBV5-1,TGCGCCAGCAGCTTGGCCGGGCGGGGTGGCAACGATGAGCAGTTCTTC,CASSLAGRGGNDEQFF
TRBD1,NA,TRBJ2-2,15,TRBV10-3,TGTGCCATCAGCCGGACAGGGGGGAACACCGGGGAGCTGTTTTTT,CAISRTGGNTGELFF
NA,NA,TRBJ2-2,13,TRBV5-1,TGCGCCAGCAGCTTCCAGGGTGCCGGGGAGCTGTTTTTT,CASSFQGAGELFF
NA,few,TRBJ1-5,17,TRBV5-1,TGCGCCAGCAGCTTGTACGGGGGCGCGGGGAGCAATCAGCCCCAGCATTTT,CASSLYGGAGSNQPQHF
TRBD1,few,TRBJ1-6,14,TRBV7-8,TGTGCCACTATGACAGGGCGAAGTAATTCACCCCTCCACTTT,CATMTGRSNSPLHF
NA,NA,TRBJ2-1,12,TRBV11-3,TGTGCCAGCAGCTTAGGGGGCCAGTTCGAGATCTTC,CASSLGGQFEIF
NA,many,TRBJ2-2,17,TRBV5-1,TGCGCCAGCAGCTTGGATGGCCGACTTTCGAACACCGGGGAGCTGTTTTTT,CASSLDGRLSNTGELFF
NA,few,TRBJ2-5,15,TRBV20-1,TGCAGTGCTAGACCATCGTTTGGGGGCTCCGAGACCCAGTACTTC,CSARPSFGGSETQYF
TRBD1,NA,TRBJ2-1,14,TRBV20-1,TGCAGTGCTGCTCGGACAGGGGGCGTTGGTGAGCAGTTCTTC,CSAARTGGVGEQFF
TRBD2,NA,TRBJ2-2,17,TRBV29-1,TGCAGCGTAACCACGGGACTAGCGGACAAACGACTCGGGGAGCTGTTTTTT,CSVTTGLADKRLGELFF
NA,NA,TRBJ2-3,14,TRBV4-1,TGCGCCAGCAGCCAAGCACAGTTCACAGATACGCAGTATTTT,CASSQAQFTDTQYF
NA,NA,TRBJ2-1,14,TRBV12-3/TRBV12-4,TGTGCCAGCAGTAGGAGGGGGGCCTTAAATGAGCAGTTCTTC,CASSRRGALNEQFF
NA,NA,TRBJ2-1,14,TRBV3-1,TGTGCCAGCAGCCAAGCAACGACCGACAATGAGCAGTTCTTC,CASSQATTDNEQFF
TRBD2,once,TRBJ2-3,17,TRBV13,TGTGCCAGCAGCGCCGTTTTGTCTAGCGGGGGGACAGATACGCAGTATTTT,CASSAVLSSGGTDTQYF
TRBD1,many,TRBJ2-3,14,TRBV5-1,TGCGCCAGCAGCCCGGGGACAGGGCTAGATACGCAGTATTTT,CASSPGTGLDTQYF
TRBD2,NA,TRBJ2-1,14,TRBV7-2,TGTGCCAGCAGCGCGGGACTAGGGAACAATGAGCAGTTCTTC,CASSAGLGNNEQFF
TRBD2,NA,TRBJ2-7,15,TRBV12-3/TRBV12-4,TGTGCCAGCAGCAACCGACTAGCGGGAGGAAACGAGCAGTACTTC,CASSNRLAGGNEQYF
NA,NA,TRBJ1-2,15,TRBV12-3/TRBV12-4,TGTGCCAGCAGTTTTCGAGGGGTAGCTAACTATGGCTACACCTTC,CASSFRGVANYGYTF
TRBD2,few,TRBJ2-1,16,TRBV6-1,TGTGCCAGCAGACAAGGCGCAGCGGGACTTTACAATGAGCAGTTCTTC,CASRQGAAGLYNEQFF